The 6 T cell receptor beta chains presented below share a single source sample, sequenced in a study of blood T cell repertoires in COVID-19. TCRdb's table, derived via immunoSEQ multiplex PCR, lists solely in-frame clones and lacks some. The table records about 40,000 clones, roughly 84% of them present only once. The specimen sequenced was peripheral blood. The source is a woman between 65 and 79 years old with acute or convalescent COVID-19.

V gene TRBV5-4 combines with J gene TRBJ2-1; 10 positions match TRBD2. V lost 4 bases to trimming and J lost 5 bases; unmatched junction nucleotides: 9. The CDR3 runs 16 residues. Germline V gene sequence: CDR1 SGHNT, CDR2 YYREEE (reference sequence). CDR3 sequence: CASSQKGLANDNEQFF. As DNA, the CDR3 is TGTGCCAGCAGCCAAAAGGGACTAGCGAATGACAATGAGCAGTTCTTC. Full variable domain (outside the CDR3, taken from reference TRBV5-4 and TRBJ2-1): ETGVTQSPTHLIKTRGQQVTLRCSSQSGHNTVSWYQQALGQGPQFIFQYYREEENGRGNFPPRFSGLQFPNYSSELNVNALELDDSALYLCASSQKGLANDNEQFFGPGTRLTVL.

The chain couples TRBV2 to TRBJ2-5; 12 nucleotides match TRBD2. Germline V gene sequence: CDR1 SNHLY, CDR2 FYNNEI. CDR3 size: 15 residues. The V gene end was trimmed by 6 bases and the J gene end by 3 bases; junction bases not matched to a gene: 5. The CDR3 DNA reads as TGTGCCAGCAGCGAGACTAGCGGGAGTGAAGAGACCCAGTACTTC. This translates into CASSETSGSEETQYF.

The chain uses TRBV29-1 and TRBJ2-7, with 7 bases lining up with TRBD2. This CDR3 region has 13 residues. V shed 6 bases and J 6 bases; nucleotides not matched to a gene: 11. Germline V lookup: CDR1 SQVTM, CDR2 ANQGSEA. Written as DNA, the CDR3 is TGCAGCGTCGCCCCCGGGGGGTCGGGCGAGCAGTACTTC. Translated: CSVAPGGSGEQYF.

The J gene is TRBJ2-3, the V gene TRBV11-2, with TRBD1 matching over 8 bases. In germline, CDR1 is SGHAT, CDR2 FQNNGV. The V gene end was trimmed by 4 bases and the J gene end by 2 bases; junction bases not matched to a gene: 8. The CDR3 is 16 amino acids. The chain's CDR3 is CASSSLRDRPTDTQYF. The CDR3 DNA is TGTGCCAGCAGCTCTCTCCGGGACAGGCCCACAGATACGCAGTATTTT.

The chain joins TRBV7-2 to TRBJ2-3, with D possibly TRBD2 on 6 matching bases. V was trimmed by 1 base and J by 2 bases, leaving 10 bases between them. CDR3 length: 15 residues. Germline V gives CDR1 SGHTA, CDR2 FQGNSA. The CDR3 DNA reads TGTGCCAGCAGCTTAGTGGCGGGATACACAGATACGCAGTATTTT. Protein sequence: CASSLVAGYTDTQYF.

The CDR3: CASSDSYPLGGNSYNEQFF. The CDR3 DNA reads as TGTGCCAGCAGTGACTCGTATCCCTTGGGGGGGAACTCCTACAATGAGCAGTTCTTC. J is TRBJ2-1 and V is TRBV6-4; TRBD2 agrees at 7 bases. The CDR3 contains 19 residues. J lost 0 bases, V lost 0 bases, and 11 bases had no gene match. Germline CDR1 MRHNA, CDR2 SNTAGT.